This TCR beta chain was obtained from a study of CD8+ T cells in alopecia areata. RNA, once extracted, was reverse transcribed into cDNA for use as the sequencing template. Method: immunoSEQ multiplex PCR; TCRdb's copy keeps in-frame clones and lacks some. The sample gives 200,000 to 250,000 clones, over 60% of which show up once; roughly 4.2% is in the top ten. The treatment denotes: oral pan-JAK inhibitor, 5-10 mg twice daily. With V trimmed by 3 bases and J by 1 base, 13 bases remained unmatched. Germline V gene lookup returns CDR1 SGHRS and CDR2 YFSETQ. The CDR3 has 18 amino acids. A single count supports this clone.

The sequence derives from a human donor with alopecia areata. V usage is TRBV5-1 and J usage is TRBJ2-3; TRBD2 agrees at 8 bases. The specimen comprised CD4+ T cells sorted from blood, sampled at week 4, from a patient treated with tofacitinib. CDR3 nucleotide sequence: TGCGCCAGCAGCTCCCCGGTGGACCGGGGGGGCGGCACAGATACGCAGTATTTT. Its translation is CASSSPVDRGGGTDTQYF.